This entry is about one TCR beta chain. The germline V gene encodes CDR1 ENHRY and CDR2 SYGVKD. Trimming took 0 bases from V and 4 from J; bases not matched to a gene: 4. The CDR3 length is 15 residues. Running of the assay took place at deep level. Sequenced by immunoSEQ multiplex PCR; TCRdb stores in-frame clones only, minus some. The data show millions of clones, with just over 90% seen just once and about 0.13% held by the top ten. The data were obtained in a study of shared clonotypes between healthy human individuals. Study-wide context: CD4 naive and memory got three plates each, CD8 naive two, CD8 memory one.

Sequenced material: naive CD4+ T cells sorted from blood. The subset: CD45RA+ positively selected. The chain recombines TRBV10-3 with TRBJ2-7, with 9 bases that match TRBD2. The receptor was isolated from a man in his late teens or twenties in good health. CDR3 in DNA: TGTGCCATCAGTGAGTCGGGCGGGGGGGCGTACGAGCAGTACTTC. Translated, it gives CAISESGGGAYEQYF.